The 23 T cell receptor beta chains given below trace back to one sample, sequenced in a study of blood T cell repertoires in COVID-19. TCRdb keeps only in-frame clones here, not all; method: immunoSEQ multiplex PCR. The sample lists 140,000 to 150,000 clones; 84% were seen once. The material sequenced was peripheral blood. All receptors come from a human donor in a cohort sampled during active COVID-19.

To note about this clone: Relative to the germline gene, one junction end is altered; a read error may explain this. J is TRBJ2-1 and V is TRBV5-6; TRBD2 aligns across 9 bases. There are 14 residues in the CDR3. Germline CDR1 is SGHDT and CDR2 is YYEEEE. CDR3 bases: TGTGCCACCAGCGGGGGGATTTCATACAATGAGCAGTTCTTC. Encoded protein: CATSGGISYNEQFF. The full variable domain, in which reference TRBV5-6 and TRBJ2-1 provide the parts outside the CDR3, is DAGVTQSPTHLIKTRGQQVTLRCSPKSGHDTVSWYQQALGQGPQFIFQYYEEEERQRGNFPDRFSGHQFPNYSSELNVNALLLGDSALYLCATSGGISYNEQFFGPGTRLTVL.

This clone was detected a few times. The chain joins TRBV6-1 to TRBJ1-5; 12 nucleotides agree with TRBD1. Trimming took 4 bases from V and 6 from J; bases not matched to a gene: 7. The CDR3 runs to 16 residues. Germline V gene sequence: CDR1 MNHNS, CDR2 SASEGT. CDR3 DNA: TGTGCCAGCAGTGCCGGGACAGGGGGCGCGGGTCAGCCCCAGCATTTT. Translated: CASSAGTGGAGQPQHF.

The chain couples TRBV20-1 to TRBJ2-3, with D unresolved. V lost 3 bases and J lost 0, with 10 bases in between. The germline CDR1 and CDR2 sequences are DFQATT and SNEGSKA (reference sequence). There are 14 residues in the CDR3. CDR3 in DNA: TGCAGTGCTAGTCCGGGTCCCAGCACAGATACGCAGTATTTT. Its translation: CSASPGPSTDTQYF.

The chain carries TRBV5-4 and TRBJ2-3; TRBD2 matches 11 bases. The CDR3 covers 18 residues. CDR1 is SGHNT and CDR2 is YYREEE in the germline V gene (reference sequence). V shed 1 base and J 0 bases; nucleotides not matched to a gene: 7. The CDR3 here is CASSLLSGGAVSTDTQYF. DNA of the CDR3: TGTGCCAGCAGCTTGCTTAGCGGGGGGGCGGTCAGCACAGATACGCAGTATTTT.

The rearrangement links TRBV5-1 to TRBJ2-3; 7 bases map to TRBD2. Germline V gives CDR1 SGHRS, CDR2 YFSETQ. The CDR3 totals 16 residues. The ends lost 4 bases at V and 6 bases at J; junction bases unmatched: 14. The CDR3 DNA follows: TGCGCCAGCAGCCTAGGAGTAGCGGGCCTCCGCGATACGCAGTATTTT. Amino acid sequence: CASSLGVAGLRDTQYF.

The chain links TRBV18 to TRBJ2-2; D is perhaps TRBD1 (6 bases). Germline loops: CDR1 KGHSH, CDR2 LQKENI. The CDR3 is 15 residues long. V lost 2 bases, J lost 7 bases, and 14 bases lay in between. The CDR3 protein is CASSPGQGNGGELFF. CDR3 nucleotides: TGTGCCAGCTCACCAGGTCAGGGGAACGGCGGGGAGCTGTTTTTT.

The J gene is TRBJ2-5, the V gene TRBV9; TRBD2 is a possible D gene (7 bases). The V gene's germline CDR1 is SGDLS and CDR2 YYNGEE. V was cut by 0 bases and J by 5 bases, with 14 bases left in between. This CDR3 is built from 15 residues. The CDR3 bases are TGTGCCAGCAGCGTAGTTGGGGGGGCCTGGGAGACCCAGTACTTC. Its protein product is CASSVVGGAWETQYF.

The sample holds a few counts of this clone. The chain couples TRBV7-2 to TRBJ1-1; no clear D. V was trimmed by 1 base and J by 0 bases, leaving 18 bases between them. The CDR3 totals 18 residues. Per the germline V gene, CDR1 is SGHTA and CDR2 is FQGNSA. CDR3 amino acids: CASSLGSQYLAMNTEAFF. For the CDR3, the DNA is TGTGCCAGCAGCTTAGGGTCCCAATACCTAGCCATGAACACTGAAGCTTTCTTT.

This chain connects TRBV5-1 to TRBJ2-3, with 9 bases fitting TRBD1. V lost 3 bases, J lost 4 bases, and 3 bases stayed unmatched. The germline CDR1 and CDR2 sequences are SGHRS and YFSETQ. The CDR3 is 14 residues long. CDR3 residues: CASSSQGAADTQYF. Written as DNA, the CDR3 is TGCGCCAGCAGCTCACAGGGGGCCGCAGATACGCAGTATTTT.

V is TRBV5-1 and J is TRBJ2-5, with TRBD2 as a possible D gene (5 bases). This CDR3 region has 15 residues. The germline CDR1 and CDR2 sequences are SGHRS and YFSETQ. Between the trimmed V and J ends, which lost 4 bases and 2 bases, there was a span of 15 bases. CDR3 nucleotide sequence: TGCGCCAGCAGCCTCACAAGGACTGCACAAGAGACCCAGTACTTC. Its protein product is CASSLTRTAQETQYF.

The chain combines TRBV20-1 with TRBJ2-3; a weak D match, TRBD1 (6 bases). The CDR3 is 16 amino acids. Germline CDR1 DFQATT, CDR2 SNEGSKA (reference sequence). With 3 bases removed from V and 1 base from J, the gap between germline ends came to 17 bases. This CDR3 is CSASQGSNPGTDTQYF. Here the CDR3 DNA reads TGCAGTGCTAGTCAGGGGTCGAACCCGGGCACAGATACGCAGTATTTT.

The chain couples TRBV28 to TRBJ2-4; 8 positions match TRBD2. The J segment lost 0 bases and the V segment lost 5 bases, leaving 15 bases of the junction unmatched. Germline CDR1 and CDR2: MDHEN and SYDVKM. There are 19 residues in the CDR3. CDR3 residues: CASSVFAGGRGKAKNIQYF. The CDR3 nucleotides read TGTGCCAGCAGTGTCTTCGCGGGGGGCCGGGGAAAAGCCAAAAACATTCAGTACTTC.

J is TRBJ1-5 and V is TRBV6-5; the D gene is possibly TRBD1 (5 bases). The CDR3 loop spans 13 amino acids. Per the germline V gene, CDR1 is MNHEY and CDR2 is SVGAGI. The germline V and J ends were trimmed by 8 bases and 3 bases, with 11 bases remaining between them. This chain's CDR3 is CASEEGNNQPQHF. The CDR3 nucleotides read TGTGCCAGCGAGGAGGGGAACAATCAGCCCCAGCATTTT.

The count of this clone is one. The V and J genes are TRBV6-5 and TRBJ1-1; D may be TRBD1 (5 bases). The CDR3 consists of 13 residues. Per germline, CDR1 MNHEY and CDR2 SVGAGI. V dropped 6 bases and J dropped 10 bases, with 18 bases sitting between them. The DNA of the CDR3 is TGTGCCAGCAGCCTCAGGGTAACCCGGCTAGCTTTCTTT. This translates into CASSLRVTRLAFF.

This sequence joins TRBV14 and TRBJ2-2, with D uncertain. Between the trimmed V and J ends, which lost 3 bases and 4 bases, there was a span of 12 bases. This CDR3 is built from 15 residues. The V gene's germline CDR1 is SGHDN and CDR2 FVKESK. CDR3 bases: TGTGCCAGCAGCCAGTGGAGAACGGGCACCGGGGAGCTGTTTTTT. Encoded protein: CASSQWRTGTGELFF.

V is TRBV19 and J is TRBJ2-5; 8 bases are a match to TRBD1. The germline CDR1 and CDR2 sequences are LNHDA and SQIVND (reference sequence). V was pared by 4 bases and J by 5 bases, with 9 bases of the junction left unmatched. The CDR3 contains 15 residues. The CDR3 loop reads CASSKKTGAGETQYF. The CDR3, as DNA: TGTGCCAGTAGTAAAAAGACAGGGGCGGGGGAGACCCAGTACTTC.

The chain couples TRBV10-1 to TRBJ1-1; D is uncertain. The CDR3 covers 15 residues. Germline loops: CDR1 WNHNN, CDR2 SYGVQD (reference sequence). V was trimmed by 2 bases and J by 2 bases, leaving 12 bases between them. The CDR3 DNA follows: TGCGCCAGCAGTGAGGTGGCAGGCCTAAACACTGAAGCTTTCTTT. It encodes CASSEVAGLNTEAFF.

The chain uses TRBV19 and TRBJ2-2; D is possibly TRBD1 (6 bases). The CDR3 contains 14 residues. Germline lookup yields CDR1 LNHDA and CDR2 SQIVND (reference sequence). V was trimmed by 3 bases and J by 7 bases, leaving 12 bases between them. The CDR3 loop is CASSMNRDRGELFF. The DNA for the CDR3 is TGTGCCAGTAGTATGAACAGGGACCGCGGGGAGCTGTTTTTT.

The gene calls are TRBV18 and TRBJ1-3; D gene ambiguous. Deletions cut 2 bases from V and 0 bases from J, with 14 bases between. CDR3 length: 17 amino acids. Germline V gene data show CDR1 as KGHSH and CDR2 as LQKENI. CDR3 bases: TGTGCCAGCTCACCAGGTACGCGGCCGACCTCTGGAAACACCATATATTTT. It is translated as CASSPGTRPTSGNTIYF.

The chain joins TRBV11-2 to TRBJ2-2, with 8 bases aligning to TRBD2. Germline trimming cut 1 base from V and 6 bases from J; bases unmatched to any gene: 13. Germline V lookup: CDR1 SGHAT, CDR2 FQNNGV. The CDR3 totals 18 residues. Here the CDR3 DNA reads TGTGCCAGCAGCTTAGGGGGCGGGGGGCCCTTGGTCCCCGGGGAGCTGTTTTTT. This encodes CASSLGGGGPLVPGELFF.

This clone was recorded only once. The V and J genes are TRBV27 and TRBJ2-7, with TRBD2 matching 13 bases. This CDR3 contains 15 residues. Germline trimming cut 4 bases from V and 7 bases from J; bases unmatched to any gene: 7. Germline lookup yields CDR1 MNHEY and CDR2 SMNVEV (reference sequence). CDR3 nucleotides: TGTGCCAGCAGTTACACTAGCGGGGGGGCGGTGGAGCAGTACTTC. Encoded protein: CASSYTSGGAVEQYF.

This clone appeared a few times. This chain uses TRBV20-1 with TRBJ2-7; TRBD2 is a possible D gene (6 bases). This CDR3 comprises 11 residues. The germline V gene has CDR1 DFQATT and CDR2 SNEGSKA (reference sequence). Deletions cut 7 bases from V and 2 bases from J, with 9 bases between. CDR3: CSGGVTYEQYF. As DNA, the CDR3 is TGCAGTGGCGGGGTTACCTACGAGCAGTACTTC.

In nucleotides, the CDR3 is TGCAGCGTCGCCACGGGACTAAGCTCCTACAATGAGCAGTTCTTC. This codes for CSVATGLSSYNEQFF. The chain employs TRBV29-1 and TRBJ2-1; 7 nucleotides match TRBD2. The CDR3 length is 15 residues. Germline assignment: CDR1 SQVTM and CDR2 ANQGSEA. J lost 0 bases, V lost 6 bases, and 8 bases had no gene match.